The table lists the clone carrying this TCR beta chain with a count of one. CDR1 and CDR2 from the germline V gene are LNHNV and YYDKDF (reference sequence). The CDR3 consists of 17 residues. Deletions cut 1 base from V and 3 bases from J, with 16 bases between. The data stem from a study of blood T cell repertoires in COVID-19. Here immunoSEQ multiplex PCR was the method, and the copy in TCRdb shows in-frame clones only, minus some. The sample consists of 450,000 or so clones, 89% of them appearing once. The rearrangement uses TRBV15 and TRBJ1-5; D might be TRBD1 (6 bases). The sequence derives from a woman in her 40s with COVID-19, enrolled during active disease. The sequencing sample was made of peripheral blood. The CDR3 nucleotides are TGTGCCACCAGCAGAGCCCGCACAGGGATTCTCAATCAGCCCCAGCATTTT. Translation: CATSRARTGILNQPQHF.